This T cell receptor beta chain is from a study of blood T cell repertoires in COVID-19. Study as a whole: COVID-19 samples collected from the United States, Italy and Spain covered acute and convalescent phases.

The V segment lost 6 bases and the J segment 1 base; nucleotides outside the gene matches: 1. Per the germline V gene, CDR1 is SGDLS and CDR2 is YYNGEE. CDR3 length: 13 residues. Using immunoSEQ multiplex PCR, the repertoire was profiled, and TCRdb retains in-frame clones only, with some absent. The data contain about 47,000 clones, about 90% of them singletons. J is TRBJ2-1 and V is TRBV9, with 7 bases identical to TRBD2. The TCR sequence derives from a human donor with active COVID-19. The donor label of this sample is uncertain. What was sequenced was peripheral blood. CDR3 bases: TGTGCCAGCATGGGAGGGTCCTACAATGAGCAGTTCTTC. It encodes CASMGGSYNEQFF.